The 22 T cell receptor beta chains in this list originate from one sample, sequenced in a study of radiotherapy plus CTLA-4 blockade in lung cancer. Produced via immunoSEQ multiplex PCR; TCRdb's table is partial and in-frame only. The data contain tens of thousands of clones, 72% of them singletons. Sample: peripheral blood, taken from a patient treated with radiotherapy plus ipilimumab. These TCRs come from a human donor with non-small cell lung cancer who had stable disease on radiotherapy plus ipilimumab.

V is TRBV2 and J is TRBJ1-6; the D gene is possibly TRBD1 (6 bases). Per germline, CDR1 SNHLY and CDR2 FYNNEI. The CDR3 has 16 amino acids. The V end lost 3 bases, the J end lost 7 bases, and 16 bases lay between the germline ends. This CDR3 is CASSEIMTGQNSPLHF. The CDR3 nucleotides read TGTGCCAGCAGTGAGATTATGACAGGCCAAAATTCACCCCTCCACTTT.

The chain employs TRBV11-3 and TRBJ2-7, with D possibly matching TRBD1 (6 bases). Germline loops: CDR1 SGHNT, CDR2 YENEEA. The CDR3 contains 15 residues. Deletions cut 4 bases from V and 6 bases from J, with 19 bases between. CDR3 protein: CASSSRNRVLGEQYF. In nucleotides, the CDR3 is TGTGCCAGCAGCTCGCGTAACAGGGTTTTAGGCGAGCAGTACTTC. Drawing the rest from reference TRBV11-3 and TRBJ2-7, the complete variable domain is EAGVVQSPRYKIIEKKQPVAFWCNPISGHNTLYWYLQNLGQGPELLIRYENEEAVDDSQLPKDRFSAERLKGVDSTLKIQPAELGDSAVYLCASSSRNRVLGEQYFGPGTRLTVT.

The V gene is TRBV7-2, the J gene TRBJ2-4; tentative D call: TRBD1 (5 bases). CDR3 length: 14 amino acids. Germline-derived CDR1 and CDR2 are SGHTA and FQGNSA. With 5 bases removed from V and 9 bases from J, the gap between germline ends came to 17 bases. The CDR3 loop is CASSASPGSVIQYF. CDR3 DNA: TGTGCCAGCAGCGCCAGCCCAGGGTCGGTCATTCAGTACTTC.

The chain combines TRBV7-2 with TRBJ2-5; 7 bases agree with TRBD1. CDR3 size: 14 residues. V was pared by 5 bases and J by 5 bases, with 8 bases of the junction left unmatched. Germline V gives CDR1 SGHTA, CDR2 FQGNSA. CDR3 amino acids: CASSRTGNRETQYF. The CDR3 DNA reads TGTGCCAGCAGCCGGACAGGCAACCGGGAGACCCAGTACTTC.

The V call is TRBV19, the J call TRBJ2-2; D perhaps matches TRBD1 (6 bases). CDR3 length: 12 amino acids. Trimming cost V 8 bases and J 6 bases, with 10 bases left between them. The germline V gene has CDR1 LNHDA and CDR2 SQIVND (reference sequence). In DNA form, the CDR3 reads TGTGCCAGTCTAGAGGGGGCCGGGGAGCTGTTTTTT. It encodes CASLEGAGELFF.

The V call is TRBV5-4, the J call TRBJ2-5; D is unresolved. The CDR3 runs to 11 residues. Between the trimmed V and J ends, which lost 1 base and 5 bases, there was a span of 3 bases. Germline CDR1 SGHNT, CDR2 YYREEE (reference sequence). The chain's CDR3 is CASSLLETQYF. The CDR3 DNA sequence: TGTGCCAGCAGCTTGCTCGAGACCCAGTACTTC.

Sample share makes this clone medium-sized. V gene TRBV6-6 combines with J gene TRBJ1-2; a weak D match, TRBD1 (5 bases). This CDR3 contains 14 residues. In germline, CDR1 is MNHNY, CDR2 SVGAGI (reference sequence). V gave up 8 bases and J gave up 3 bases, with 16 bases separating them. CDR3 sequence reads: CASDSAAGYYGYTF. In DNA, the CDR3 is TGTGCCAGCGATTCGGCAGCAGGGTACTATGGCTACACCTTC.

This clone appeared once. The chain carries TRBV7-2 and TRBJ2-6; D may be TRBD1 (6 bases). Germline CDR1 is SGHTA and CDR2 is FQGNSA. CDR3 length equals 17 residues. Trimming took 2 bases from V and 0 from J, leaving 11 bases between them. CDR3 sequence reads: CASSLLARGSGANVLTF. Here the CDR3 DNA reads TGTGCCAGCAGCTTATTGGCCAGGGGCTCTGGGGCCAACGTCCTGACTTTC.

The chain combines TRBV19 with TRBJ2-7, with D tentatively TRBD1 (5 bases). CDR3 length: 11 amino acids. V lost 5 bases, J lost 6 bases, and 8 bases lay in between. From germline, CDR1 is LNHDA and CDR2 SQIVND (reference sequence). The CDR3 DNA reads TGTGCCAGTAGTTCAGGGATCGAGCAGTACTTC. This translates into CASSSGIEQYF.

This sequence joins TRBV5-1 and TRBJ1-2, with D possibly TRBD1 on 6 matching bases. V was shortened by 4 bases and J by 0 bases, with 19 bases between the two germline ends. Germline-derived CDR1 and CDR2 are SGHRS and YFSETQ. This CDR3 has 17 amino acids. CDR3 nucleotides: TGCGCCAGCAGCCGCCGGACAGTACATACTTCTAACTATGGCTACACCTTC. Translated, it gives CASSRRTVHTSNYGYTF.

The chain uses TRBV5-6 and TRBJ1-6, with a possible D match to TRBD1 (5 bases). Trimming shortened V by 1 base and J by 6 bases, and 11 bases separated the two germline ends. The CDR3 loop spans 15 amino acids. Germline CDR1 SGHDT, CDR2 YYEEEE. This CDR3 is CASSLMGLSNSPLHF. DNA for the CDR3: TGTGCCAGCAGCTTGATGGGACTGAGTAATTCACCCCTCCACTTT.

The gene calls are TRBV2 and TRBJ1-5, with D possibly TRBD1 on 5 matching bases. V lost 4 bases, J lost 5 bases, and 15 bases lay in between. The CDR3 runs 15 residues. The germline gives CDR1 SNHLY, CDR2 FYNNEI. In nucleotides, the CDR3 is TGTGCCAGCAGTGGAGACCGGGAGGGGCATCAGCCCCAGCATTTT. It encodes CASSGDREGHQPQHF.

The table lists this clone with many counts. The chain links TRBV7-2 to TRBJ1-2, with 10 bases fitting TRBD1. V shed 4 bases and J 4 bases; nucleotides not matched to a gene: 3. The CDR3 has 14 residues. The germline gives CDR1 SGHTA, CDR2 FQGNSA. CDR3 sequence: CASSSRTGGYGYTF. DNA of the CDR3: TGTGCCAGCAGCTCGCGGACAGGGGGCTATGGCTACACCTTC.

This clone was seen more than once but under ten times. The rearrangement uses TRBV5-1 and TRBJ1-2; D remains unclear. Trimming took off 0 bases at V and 6 bases at J, with 15 bases between the two ends. The V gene's germline CDR1 is SGHRS and CDR2 YFSETQ. This CDR3 spans 15 amino acids. The CDR3 coding sequence is TGCGCCAGCAGCTTGGGTTGGCAGGAGGTGGATGGCTACACCTTC. Amino acid sequence: CASSLGWQEVDGYTF.

The chain carries TRBV6-1 and TRBJ1-2, with D perhaps TRBD1 (5 bases). The CDR3 extends over 14 amino acids. Germline V gene sequence: CDR1 MNHNS, CDR2 SASEGT. V lost 5 bases to trimming and J lost 7 bases, with 17 bases between them. The CDR3 spells CASSTGGVGVGYTF. The CDR3 nucleotides read TGTGCCAGCAGTACCGGTGGGGTAGGGGTTGGCTACACCTTC.

This clone came up a few times. V is TRBV5-1 and J is TRBJ1-3; D is ambiguous. The CDR3 loop spans 16 amino acids. CDR1 is SGHRS and CDR2 is YFSETQ in the germline V gene. V dropped 0 bases and J dropped 0 bases, with 10 bases sitting between them. The CDR3 region is CASSLDMGGSGNTIYF. Written as DNA, the CDR3 is TGCGCCAGCAGCTTGGATATGGGAGGCTCTGGAAACACCATATATTTT.

CDR3: CASSPGTSATNEKLFF. CDR3 nucleotides: TGTGCCAGCAGCCCAGGGACATCGGCAACTAATGAAAAACTGTTTTTT. The rearrangement joins TRBV5-5 to TRBJ1-4; tentatively, D is TRBD1 (6 bases). The CDR3 totals 16 residues. CDR1 and CDR2 from the germline V gene are SGHKS and YYEKEE (reference sequence). V gave up 4 bases and J gave up 0 bases, with 13 bases separating them. The full variable domain, its missing parts supplied by reference TRBV5-5 and TRBJ1-4, is DAGVTQSPTHLIKTRGQQVTLRCSPISGHKSVSWYQQVLGQGPQFIFQYYEKEERGRGNFPDRFSARQFPNYSSELNVNALLLGDSALYLCASSPGTSATNEKLFFGSGTQLSVL.

The rearrangement joins TRBV18 to TRBJ1-3; 7 positions agree with TRBD1. Germline CDR1 KGHSH, CDR2 LQKENI. This CDR3 comprises 16 residues. The V segment lost 7 bases and the J segment 0 bases; nucleotides outside the gene matches: 9. The CDR3 spells CASFGQVLSSGNTIYF. CDR3 nucleotide sequence: TGTGCCAGCTTTGGACAGGTCCTTTCCTCTGGAAACACCATATATTTT.

This clone has a count of ten or more. This chain joins TRBV7-8 and TRBJ1-2; D possibly corresponds to TRBD1 (6 bases). Per the germline V gene, CDR1 is SGHVS and CDR2 is FQNEAQ. V was shortened by 5 bases and J by 3 bases, with 13 bases between the two germline ends. This CDR3 has 14 residues. CDR3: CASSLGTSDYGYTF. The CDR3 nucleotides are TGTGCCAGCAGCCTTGGGACATCCGACTATGGCTACACCTTC.

This clone has a handful of counts. This chain links TRBV19 with TRBJ1-1, with no clear D. Germline V gene data show CDR1 as LNHDA and CDR2 as SQIVND (reference sequence). This CDR3 comprises 13 residues. The ends were cut back, 4 bases at V and 7 bases at J, with 13 bases in the middle. Here the CDR3 DNA reads TGTGCCAGTAGTAGGTACTCGGTTAGTGAAGCTTTCTTT. This translates into CASSRYSVSEAFF.

This clone was picked up many times. The V and J genes are TRBV5-4 and TRBJ1-1; TRBD1 is a possible D gene (5 bases). The germline V gene has CDR1 SGHNT and CDR2 YYREEE (reference sequence). V was shortened by 4 bases and J by 4 bases, with 14 bases between the two germline ends. This CDR3 contains 14 residues. This CDR3 reads CASSEQAMGTEAFF. The CDR3 nucleotides read TGTGCCAGCAGCGAACAGGCTATGGGCACTGAAGCTTTCTTT.

V usage is TRBV6-1 and J usage is TRBJ1-6, with a possible D match to TRBD1 (6 bases). Germline V CDR1 and CDR2: MNHNS, SASEGT. The CDR3 contains 15 residues. The V gene lost 10 bases and the J gene lost 14 bases, with 27 bases spanning the gap. CDR3: CATRDSDRSPLSLHF. The DNA of the CDR3 is TGTGCCACCAGAGACTCTGACAGGTCACCCTTATCCCTCCACTTT.